This T cell receptor (beta chain) was obtained from a study of cytomegalovirus exposure and HLA in healthy donors. The PCR was carried out with 60 Vbeta primers and 13 Jbeta primers. Sequenced by immunoSEQ multiplex PCR; TCRdb stores in-frame clones only, minus some. Among 150,000 to 180,000 clones listed, approximately 72% were seen once. This clone showed up just a few times. Its specificity is unknown. General observations from the study: Among donors in an Asian-associated ancestry cluster, a later analysis reportedly found fewer N-insertions than the roughly 610-donor mean. The likely explanation for a cluster of highly shared sequence variants was sequencing artifact.

This clonotype originated in a man aged 18 to 30 in good health and CMV-seronegative. The specimen was PBMCs.

The CDR3 here is CASNPWGGKRTDTQYF. Here the CDR3 DNA reads TGTGCCAGTAATCCGTGGGGAGGGAAACGCACAGATACGCAGTATTTT. The gene calls are TRBV19 and TRBJ2-3; 7 nucleotides match TRBD2. V dropped 7 bases and J dropped 1; count of bases not matched to a gene: 11. There are 16 residues in the CDR3. Germline CDR1 and CDR2: LNHDA and SQIVND (reference sequence).